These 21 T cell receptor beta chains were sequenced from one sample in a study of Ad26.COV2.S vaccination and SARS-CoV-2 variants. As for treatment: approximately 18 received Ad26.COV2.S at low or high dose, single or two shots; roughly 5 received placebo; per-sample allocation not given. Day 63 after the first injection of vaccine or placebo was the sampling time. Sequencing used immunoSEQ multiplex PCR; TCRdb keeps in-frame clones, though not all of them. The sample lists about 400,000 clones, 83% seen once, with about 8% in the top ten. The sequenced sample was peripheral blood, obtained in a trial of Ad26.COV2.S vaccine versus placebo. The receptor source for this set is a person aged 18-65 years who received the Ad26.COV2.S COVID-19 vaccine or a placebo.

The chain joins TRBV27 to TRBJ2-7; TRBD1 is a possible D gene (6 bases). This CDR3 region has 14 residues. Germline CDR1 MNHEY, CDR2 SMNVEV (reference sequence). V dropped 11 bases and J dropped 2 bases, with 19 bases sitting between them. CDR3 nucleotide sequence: TGTGCCTCCTCCCAACAGGGAGAGGCCTACGAGCAGTACTTC. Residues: CASSQQGEAYEQYF.

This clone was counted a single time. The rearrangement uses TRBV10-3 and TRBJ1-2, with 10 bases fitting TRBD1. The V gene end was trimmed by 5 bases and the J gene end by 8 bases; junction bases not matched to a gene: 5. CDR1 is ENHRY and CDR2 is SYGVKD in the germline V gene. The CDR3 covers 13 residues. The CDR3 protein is CAISRQGAGGYTF. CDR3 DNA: TGTGCCATCAGTCGACAGGGGGCCGGCGGCTACACCTTC.

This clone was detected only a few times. CDR3 in DNA: TGTGCCAGCAGACCGTCGACAGGATATAATTCACCCCTCCACTTT. This translates into CASRPSTGYNSPLHF. This chain uses TRBV6-5 with TRBJ1-6, with D possibly being TRBD1 (6 bases). V gave up 6 bases and J gave up 4 bases, with 13 bases separating them. Germline-derived CDR1 and CDR2 are MNHEY and SVGAGI. The length of the CDR3 is 15 residues.

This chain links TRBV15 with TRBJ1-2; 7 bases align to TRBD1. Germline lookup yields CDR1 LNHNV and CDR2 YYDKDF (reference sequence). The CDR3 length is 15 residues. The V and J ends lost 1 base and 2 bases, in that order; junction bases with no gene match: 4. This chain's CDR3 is CATSRVGQENYGYTF. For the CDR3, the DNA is TGTGCCACCAGCAGAGTCGGACAGGAAAACTATGGCTACACCTTC. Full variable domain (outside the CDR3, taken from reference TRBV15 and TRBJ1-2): DAMVIQNPRYQVTQFGKPVTLSCSQTLNHNVMYWYQQKSSQAPKLLFHYYDKDFNNEADTPDNFQSRRPNTSFCFLDIRSPGLGDTAMYLCATSRVGQENYGYTFGSGTRLTVV.

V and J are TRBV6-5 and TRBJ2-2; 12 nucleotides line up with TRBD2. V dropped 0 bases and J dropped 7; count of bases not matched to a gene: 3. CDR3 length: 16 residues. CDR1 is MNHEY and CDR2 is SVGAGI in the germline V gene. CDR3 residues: CASSYSGLAGLGELFF. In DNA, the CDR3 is TGTGCCAGCAGTTACTCGGGACTAGCGGGTCTCGGGGAGCTGTTTTTT.

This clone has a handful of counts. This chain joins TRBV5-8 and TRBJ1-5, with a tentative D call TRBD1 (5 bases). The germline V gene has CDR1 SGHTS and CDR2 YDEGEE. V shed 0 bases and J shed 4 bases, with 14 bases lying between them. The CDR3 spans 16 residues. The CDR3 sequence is CASSLALGGRNQPQHF. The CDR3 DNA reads TGTGCCAGCAGCTTGGCACTTGGGGGTCGGAATCAGCCCCAGCATTTT.

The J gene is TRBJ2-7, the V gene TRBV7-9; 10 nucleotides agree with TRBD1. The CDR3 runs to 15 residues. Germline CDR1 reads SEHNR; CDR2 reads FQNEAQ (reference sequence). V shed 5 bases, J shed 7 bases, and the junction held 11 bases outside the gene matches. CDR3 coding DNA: TGTGCCAGCAGCCGAACTGACAGGGGGCTCGAGGAGCAGTACTTC. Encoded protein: CASSRTDRGLEEQYF.

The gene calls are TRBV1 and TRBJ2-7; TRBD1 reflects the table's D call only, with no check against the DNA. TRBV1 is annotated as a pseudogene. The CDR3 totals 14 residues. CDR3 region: CTSPRDRSSYEQYF. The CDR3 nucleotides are TGCACCAGCCCCAGGGACAGGAGCTCCTACGAGCAGTACTTC.

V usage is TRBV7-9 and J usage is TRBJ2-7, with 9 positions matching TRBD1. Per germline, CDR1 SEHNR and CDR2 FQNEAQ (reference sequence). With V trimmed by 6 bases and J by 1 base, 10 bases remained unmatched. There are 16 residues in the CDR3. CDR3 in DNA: TGTGCCAGCAGTCCAGGGACAGGGAGGGGTTCCTACGAGCAGTACTTC. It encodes CASSPGTGRGSYEQYF.

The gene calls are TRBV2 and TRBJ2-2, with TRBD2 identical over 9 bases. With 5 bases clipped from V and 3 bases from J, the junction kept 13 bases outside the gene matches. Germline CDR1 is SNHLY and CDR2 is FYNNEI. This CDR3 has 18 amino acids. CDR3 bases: TGTGCCAGCAGTCCGCGGGCCCAAGCTAGCGGGGACACCGGGGAGCTGTTTTTT. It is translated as CASSPRAQASGDTGELFF.

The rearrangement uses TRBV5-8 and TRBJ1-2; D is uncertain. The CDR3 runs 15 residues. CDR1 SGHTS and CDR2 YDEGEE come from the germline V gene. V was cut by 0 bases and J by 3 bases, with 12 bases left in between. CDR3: CASSLGSGVYYGYTF. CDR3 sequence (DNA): TGTGCCAGCAGCTTGGGTTCAGGAGTGTACTATGGCTACACCTTC.

The CDR3 DNA reads as TGTGCCAGCAGCTTAGCGGGGGAAGGCAAGACCCAGTACTTC. Its translation: CASSLAGEGKTQYF. The chain recombines TRBV7-3 with TRBJ2-5; 7 bases fit TRBD2. J lost 6 bases, V lost 2 bases, and 6 bases had no gene match. This CDR3 has 14 residues. Germline loops: CDR1 SGHTA, CDR2 FQGTGA.

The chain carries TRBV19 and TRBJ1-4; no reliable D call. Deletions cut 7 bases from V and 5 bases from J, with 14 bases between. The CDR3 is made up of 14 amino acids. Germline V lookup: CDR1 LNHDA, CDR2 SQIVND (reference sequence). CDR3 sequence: CASTESQSNEKLFF. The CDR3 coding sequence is TGTGCCAGTACAGAAAGTCAGTCGAATGAAAAACTGTTTTTT.

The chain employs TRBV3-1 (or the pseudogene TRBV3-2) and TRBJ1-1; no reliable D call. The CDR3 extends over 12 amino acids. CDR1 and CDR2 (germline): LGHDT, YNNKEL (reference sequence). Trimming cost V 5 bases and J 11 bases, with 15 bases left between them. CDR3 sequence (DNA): TGTGCCAGCAGCAACGCCGGAGGCCCGGCTTTCTTT. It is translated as CASSNAGGPAFF.

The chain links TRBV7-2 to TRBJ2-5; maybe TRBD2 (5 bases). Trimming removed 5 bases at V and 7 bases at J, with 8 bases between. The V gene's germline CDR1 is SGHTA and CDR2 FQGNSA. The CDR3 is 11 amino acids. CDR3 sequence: CASSAAGTQYF. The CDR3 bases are TGTGCCAGCAGCGCCGCGGGGACCCAGTACTTC. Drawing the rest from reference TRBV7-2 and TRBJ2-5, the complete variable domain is GAGVSQSPSNKVTEKGKDVELRCDPISGHTALYWYRQSLGQGLEFLIYFQGNSAPDKSGLPSDRFSAERTGGSVSTLTIQRTQQEDSAVYLCASSAAGTQYFGPGTRLLVL.

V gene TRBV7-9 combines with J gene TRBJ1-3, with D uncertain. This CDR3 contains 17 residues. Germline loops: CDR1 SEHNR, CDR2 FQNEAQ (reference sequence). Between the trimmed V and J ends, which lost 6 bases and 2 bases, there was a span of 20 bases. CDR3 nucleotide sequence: TGTGCCAGCAGTCGAATCGGGCCGCGATCCACTGGAAACACCATATATTTT. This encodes CASSRIGPRSTGNTIYF.

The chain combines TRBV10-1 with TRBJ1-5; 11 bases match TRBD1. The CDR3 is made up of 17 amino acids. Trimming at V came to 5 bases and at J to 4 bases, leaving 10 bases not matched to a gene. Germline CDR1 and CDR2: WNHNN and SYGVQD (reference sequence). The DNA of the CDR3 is TGCGCCAGCAGTCAAACCGGGACAGGGGGTGGAAATCAGCCCCAGCATTTT. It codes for CASSQTGTGGGNQPQHF.

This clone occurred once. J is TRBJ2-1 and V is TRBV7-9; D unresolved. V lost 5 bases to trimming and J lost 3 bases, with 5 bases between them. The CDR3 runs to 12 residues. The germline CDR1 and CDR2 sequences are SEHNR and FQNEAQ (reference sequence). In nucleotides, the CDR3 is TGTGCCAGCAGCGGGAACTACAATGAGCAGTTCTTC. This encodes CASSGNYNEQFF.

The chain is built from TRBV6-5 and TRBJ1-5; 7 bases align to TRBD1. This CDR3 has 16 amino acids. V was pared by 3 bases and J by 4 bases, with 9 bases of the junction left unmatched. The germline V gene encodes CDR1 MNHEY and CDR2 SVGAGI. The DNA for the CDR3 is TGTGCCAGCAGTTATAGGGAAGGGGGCCCGAATCAGCCCCAGCATTTT. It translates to CASSYREGGPNQPQHF.

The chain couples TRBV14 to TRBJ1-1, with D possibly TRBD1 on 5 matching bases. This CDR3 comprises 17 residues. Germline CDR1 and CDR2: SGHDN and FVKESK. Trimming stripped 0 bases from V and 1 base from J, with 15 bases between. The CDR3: CASSQDGALPANTEAFF. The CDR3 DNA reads TGTGCCAGCAGCCAAGATGGGGCACTCCCAGCGAACACTGAAGCTTTCTTT.

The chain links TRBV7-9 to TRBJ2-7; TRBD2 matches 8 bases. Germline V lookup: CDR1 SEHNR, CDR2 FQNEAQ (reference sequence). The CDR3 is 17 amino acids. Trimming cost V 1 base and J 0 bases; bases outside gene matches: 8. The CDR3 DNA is TGTGCCAGCAGCTTAGGCCCTAGCGGGTTAAGCTCCTACGAGCAGTACTTC. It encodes CASSLGPSGLSSYEQYF.